The clone carrying this T cell receptor (beta chain) was seen a single time. The data were produced by immunoSEQ multiplex PCR, yet TCRdb's version contains in-frame clones alone and is incomplete. The sample includes some 59,000 clones, around 77% of them seen just once. These data come from a study of blood T cell repertoires in COVID-19. Overall study: Collection of acute and convalescent COVID-19 samples took place in the United States, Italy and Spain. In each case, the material was cDNA or gDNA derived from T cells, B-cell-depleted T cells, or PBMCs.

This CDR3 is 18 amino acids long. CDR1 and CDR2 from the germline V gene are SGHKS and YYEKEE (reference sequence). Trimming at V came to 4 bases and at J to 1 base, leaving 11 bases not matched to a gene. The sequence was collected from a man of 80 years or more with active or convalescent COVID-19. Sequencing was performed on peripheral blood. The chain has TRBV5-5 and TRBJ1-5; 10 bases are shared with TRBD1. The CDR3 loop is CASSRDYPGQGSNQPQHF. CDR3 in DNA: TGTGCCAGCAGCCGGGACTATCCGGGACAGGGGAGCAATCAGCCCCAGCATTTT.